A few counts support the clone carrying this TCR beta chain. What it recognizes is unknown. PCR amplification relied on 60 Vbeta primers (plus 13 Jbeta primers). Produced via immunoSEQ multiplex PCR; TCRdb's table is partial and in-frame only. This sample has approximately 170,000 clones; just over 75% occur once, and the top ten carry 1%. This record belongs to a study of cytomegalovirus exposure and HLA in healthy donors. Whole-study results and caveats: Upon later analysis, HLA-associated TCR beta chains proved more clonally expanded than other, equally common chains.

This TCR was recovered from a woman between 40 and 55 years old in good health and CMV-seronegative. Sequences were obtained from PBMCs.

The CDR3 sequence: CASSDDGDTQYF. The CDR3, as DNA: TGTGCCAGCAGTGACGATGGCGATACGCAGTATTTT. The V and J genes are TRBV6-4 and TRBJ2-3; D is ambiguous. CDR1 is MRHNA and CDR2 is SNTAGT in the germline V gene. Trimming cost V 2 bases and J 6 bases, with 6 bases left between them. CDR3 size: 12 residues.